These T cell receptor beta chains were read from a single sample in a study of regulatory T cells in long-lasting Graves disease. TCRdb recomputed calls from the multiplex PCR reads with MiXCR, one row per CDR3 protein. The sample comprises about 400,000 distinct CDR3 sequences, 15% of which are singletons, and around 7.6% rests with the top ten. These same data were also listed under a study on T cells in Graves' hyperthyroidism and ophthalmopathy.

Sequenced material: peripheral blood mononuclear cells (PBMCs), taken at new diagnosis, from a patient treated with antithyroid drugs. The receptors here all came from a woman aged 40 to 50 with Graves disease. CDR3s include the opening cysteine and the closing phenylalanine or tryptophan. Each record gives: V gene, D gene, clone size, J gene, CDR3 protein, CDR3 DNA. D genes are given only for firm matches. The size field is filled for only some rows; it gives once, few, many or a size class.

V gene: TRBV7-2
D gene: NA
clone size: NA
J gene: TRBJ2-7
CDR3 protein: CASSPFQNEQYF
CDR3 DNA: TGTGCCAGCAGCCCCTTTCAGAACGAGCAGTACTTC

V gene: TRBV7-6
D gene: TRBD2
clone size: few
J gene: TRBJ2-1
CDR3 protein: CASSQNLAGGYNEQFF
CDR3 DNA: TGTGCCAGCAGCCAAAACCTAGCGGGAGGATACAATGAGCAGTTCTTC

V gene: TRBV2
D gene: NA
clone size: many
J gene: TRBJ1-2
CDR3 protein: CASSADSKASNYGYTF
CDR3 DNA: TGTGCCAGCAGTGCAGACTCAAAGGCTTCTAACTATGGCTACACCTTC

V gene: TRBV6-1
D gene: NA
clone size: NA
J gene: TRBJ2-7
CDR3 protein: CASSTHSIRTGRYEQYF
CDR3 DNA: TGTGCCAGCAGCACCCACTCTATTCGGACTGGCAGGTACGAGCAGTACTTC

V gene: TRBV13
D gene: TRBD2
clone size: few
J gene: TRBJ2-7
CDR3 protein: CASSGPLGEGQYEQYF
CDR3 DNA: TGTGCCAGCAGCGGCCCGTTGGGGGAGGGCCAATACGAGCAGTACTTC

V gene: TRBV10-1
D gene: NA
clone size: many
J gene: TRBJ1-6
CDR3 protein: CATPSGAASWGLHNSPLHF
CDR3 DNA: TGCGCCACCCCGAGCGGAGCGGCGAGTTGGGGACTTCATAATTCACCCCTCCACTTT

V gene: TRBV7-9
D gene: TRBD2
clone size: many
J gene: TRBJ2-1
CDR3 protein: CASSLGLAGGSSYNEQFF
CDR3 DNA: TGTGCCAGCAGTTTGGGGCTAGCGGGAGGAAGCTCCTACAATGAGCAGTTCTTC

V gene: TRBV20-1
D gene: TRBD2
clone size: NA
J gene: TRBJ2-7
CDR3 protein: CSAITSGRARYEQYF
CDR3 DNA: TGCAGTGCTATTACTAGCGGGAGGGCCCGTTACGAGCAGTACTTC

V gene: TRBV12-3/TRBV12-4
D gene: NA
clone size: many
J gene: TRBJ1-1
CDR3 protein: CASSMVEGTRGEAFF
CDR3 DNA: TGTGCCAGCAGTATGGTGGAGGGCACTAGAGGTGAAGCTTTCTTT

V gene: TRBV4-3
D gene: NA
clone size: NA
J gene: TRBJ2-3
CDR3 protein: CASSQDRYTQYF
CDR3 DNA: TGCGCCAGCAGCCAAGATCGTTATACGCAGTATTTT

V gene: TRBV7-9
D gene: NA
clone size: many
J gene: TRBJ1-1
CDR3 protein: CASSFTRTAEAFF
CDR3 DNA: TGTGCCAGCAGCTTTACCCGGACAGCCGAAGCTTTCTTT

V gene: TRBV12-5
D gene: TRBD2
clone size: NA
J gene: TRBJ2-7
CDR3 protein: CASGLASNGLAGDRTYEQYF
CDR3 DNA: TGTGCTAGTGGTTTGGCTTCAAACGGACTAGCGGGAGATCGTACCTACGAGCAGTACTTC

V gene: TRBV11-2
D gene: NA
clone size: many
J gene: TRBJ1-1
CDR3 protein: CASSVEPGPSEAFF
CDR3 DNA: TGTGCCAGCAGCGTCGAGCCTGGTCCTTCTGAAGCTTTCTTT

V gene: TRBV7-9
D gene: NA
clone size: many
J gene: TRBJ2-2
CDR3 protein: CASIRDTGELFF
CDR3 DNA: TGTGCCAGCATAAGGGACACCGGGGAGCTGTTTTTT

V gene: TRBV20-1
D gene: TRBD2
clone size: few
J gene: TRBJ2-2
CDR3 protein: CSASRWASGSTNTGELFF
CDR3 DNA: TGCAGTGCTAGCCGTTGGGCTAGCGGGAGTACGAACACCGGGGAGCTGTTTTTT

V gene: TRBV28
D gene: TRBD1
clone size: NA
J gene: TRBJ1-6
CDR3 protein: CASSPDRLSPLHF
CDR3 DNA: TGTGCCAGCAGCCCGGACAGGCTTTCACCCCTCCACTTT

V gene: TRBV28
D gene: NA
clone size: many
J gene: TRBJ2-3
CDR3 protein: CASSRDSLTDTQYF
CDR3 DNA: TGTGCCAGCAGTCGGGACTCCCTCACAGATACGCAGTATTTT

V gene: TRBV14
D gene: NA
clone size: many
J gene: TRBJ2-2
CDR3 protein: CASSQFLGTGELFF
CDR3 DNA: TGTGCCAGCAGCCAATTTTTGGGGACCGGGGAGCTGTTTTTT

V gene: TRBV3-1
D gene: NA
clone size: many
J gene: TRBJ2-4
CDR3 protein: CASSRTGGAGNIQYF
CDR3 DNA: TGTGCCAGCAGTCGTACCGGGGGCGCCGGAAACATTCAGTACTTC

V gene: TRBV11-3
D gene: TRBD2
clone size: many
J gene: TRBJ2-5
CDR3 protein: CASSLDPTTSGSEETQYF
CDR3 DNA: TGTGCCAGCAGCTTAGACCCGACGACTAGCGGGAGTGAAGAGACCCAGTACTTC

V gene: TRBV28
D gene: NA
clone size: many
J gene: TRBJ1-3
CDR3 protein: CASTWGGSGNTIYF
CDR3 DNA: TGTGCCAGCACCTGGGGGGGCTCTGGAAACACCATATATTTT

V gene: TRBV19
D gene: NA
clone size: many
J gene: TRBJ1-2
CDR3 protein: CASSIESGGLGYTF
CDR3 DNA: TGTGCCAGTAGTATAGAGTCCGGGGGCCTAGGCTACACCTTC

V gene: TRBV6-2/TRBV6-3
D gene: NA
clone size: few
J gene: TRBJ2-2
CDR3 protein: CASSYLLETGELFF
CDR3 DNA: TGTGCCAGCAGTTATCTCCTAGAGACCGGGGAGCTGTTTTTT

V gene: TRBV11-3
D gene: NA
clone size: many
J gene: TRBJ2-1
CDR3 protein: CASTPTDYNEQFF
CDR3 DNA: TGTGCCAGCACCCCGACTGACTACAATGAGCAGTTCTTC

V gene: TRBV30
D gene: NA
clone size: few
J gene: TRBJ2-3
CDR3 protein: CAWIRTSRETDTQYF
CDR3 DNA: TGTGCCTGGATTCGAACTAGCAGAGAAACAGATACGCAGTATTTT

V gene: TRBV30
D gene: NA
clone size: many
J gene: TRBJ1-2
CDR3 protein: CAWSTIYGYTF
CDR3 DNA: TGTGCCTGGAGTACGATTTATGGCTACACCTTC

V gene: TRBV7-8
D gene: NA
clone size: NA
J gene: TRBJ1-2
CDR3 protein: CASSPRYQGINYGYTF
CDR3 DNA: TGTGCCAGCAGCCCCCGCTACCAGGGTATTAACTATGGCTACACCTTC

V gene: TRBV11-3
D gene: TRBD2
clone size: many
J gene: TRBJ2-3
CDR3 protein: CASSLGTSGRTDTQYF
CDR3 DNA: TGTGCCAGCAGCTTAGGGACTAGCGGGAGAACAGATACGCAGTATTTT